Below are 9 T cell receptor beta chains sequenced from a single sample in a study of spatial heterogeneity in lung cancer. MiXCR was run by TCRdb on the 5' RACE reads, yielding one entry per CDR3 protein. This table holds tens of thousands of distinct CDR3 sequences, 5.2% found once. As to time point: sample taken at primary tumor resection. Sequencing of whole RNA from tumor, nontumor lung or frozen PBMC involved no sorting. This specimen was PBMCs, taken at surgery. The receptor source for this set is a female donor with early-stage non-small cell lung cancer.

This chain uses TRBV20-1 with TRBJ2-1; maybe TRBD2 (5 bases). Trimming took off 0 bases at V and 7 bases at J, with 22 bases between the two ends. CDR3 size: 17 residues. Germline lookup yields CDR1 DFQATT and CDR2 SNEGSKA (reference sequence). This CDR3 is CSARDLATNWPGNEQFF. In DNA, the CDR3 is TGCAGTGCTAGAGATTTGGCTACAAATTGGCCGGGGAATGAGCAGTTCTTC.

In its sample, this clonotype was seen many times. The genes are TRBV5-1 and TRBJ1-5; D uncertain. This CDR3 comprises 13 residues. The ends were cut back, 4 bases at V and 4 bases at J, with 9 bases in the middle. Germline assignment: CDR1 SGHRS and CDR2 YFSETQ. The CDR3 loop is CASSKDPNQPQHF. CDR3 sequence (DNA): TGCGCCAGCAGCAAGGACCCGAATCAGCCCCAGCATTTT.

This clonotype is labeled as medium-sized. The chain combines TRBV7-9 with TRBJ2-7; weak D call: TRBD2 (5 bases). Germline CDR1 and CDR2: SEHNR and FQNEAQ (reference sequence). CDR3 size: 15 residues. With 1 base removed from V and 3 bases from J, the gap between germline ends came to 13 bases. CDR3 amino acids: CASSLVASINYEQYF. As DNA, the CDR3 is TGTGCCAGCAGCTTAGTAGCTAGCATAAACTACGAGCAGTACTTC.

This clonotype occurred a few times. The CDR3: CASSPDSYQPQHF. The CDR3 coding sequence is TGCGCCAGCAGCCCCGACAGCTATCAGCCCCAGCATTTT. This chain connects TRBV5-1 to TRBJ1-5; D is perhaps TRBD1 (5 bases). The ends were cut back, 4 bases at V and 5 bases at J, with 10 bases in the middle. Germline loops: CDR1 SGHRS, CDR2 YFSETQ. The CDR3 consists of 13 residues. The full variable domain, completed using reference TRBV5-1 and TRBJ1-5, is KAGVTQTPRYLIKTRGQQVTLSCSPISGHRSVSWYQQTPGQGLQFLFEYFSETQRNKGNFPGRFSGRQFSNSRSEMNVSTLELGDSALYLCASSPDSYQPQHFGDGTRLSIL.

V usage is TRBV6-6 and J usage is TRBJ2-7; the match to TRBD1 covers 9 bases. After removal of 2 bases from V and 6 bases from J, the junction contained 5 bases not matched to a gene. Germline CDR1 and CDR2: MNHNY and SVGAGI (reference sequence). CDR3 length: 14 amino acids. The CDR3 DNA is TGTGCCAGCAGTTACCGACAGGGGGTAACCGAGCAGTACTTC. The encoded protein is CASSYRQGVTEQYF.

In its sample, this clonotype was seen many times. The gene calls are TRBV6-6 and TRBJ2-6, with TRBD1 identical over 8 bases. With V trimmed by 0 bases and J by 2 bases, 3 bases remained unmatched. The CDR3 consists of 17 residues. The germline CDR1 and CDR2 sequences are MNHNY and SVGAGI (reference sequence). The CDR3 reads CASSYSRTGTGANVLTF. The CDR3 DNA reads as TGTGCCAGCAGTTACTCCCGGACAGGGACTGGGGCCAACGTCCTGACTTTC.

This chain uses TRBV20-1 with TRBJ2-7, with TRBD2 identical over 9 bases. V was pared by 0 bases and J by 3 bases, with 12 bases of the junction left unmatched. The CDR3 contains 17 residues. Germline values: CDR1 DFQATT, CDR2 SNEGSKA (reference sequence). CDR3 region: CSARDNRIAGDIYEQYF. CDR3 DNA sequence: TGCAGTGCTAGAGATAATCGGATAGCGGGAGATATCTACGAGCAGTACTTC.

The chain uses TRBV19 and TRBJ1-5; 7 bases map to TRBD1. The CDR3 is 15 residues long. Trimming at V came to 6 bases and at J to 3 bases, leaving 8 bases not matched to a gene. Germline V gene sequence: CDR1 LNHDA, CDR2 SQIVND (reference sequence). The CDR3 protein is CASSKAQGNNQPQHF. CDR3 bases: TGTGCCAGTAGCAAAGCACAGGGGAACAATCAGCCCCAGCATTTT.

In this sample, this clonotype turned up many times. The rearrangement uses TRBV23-1 and TRBJ2-3; D may be TRBD1 (6 bases). TRBV23-1 is placed among ORFs of uncertain function. The CDR3 sequence is 15 residues long. V lost 8 bases and J 5 bases, leaving 20 bases between the germline ends. Here the CDR3 reads CASRFRGRRVDTQYF. CDR3 sequence (DNA): TGCGCCAGCCGCTTCAGGGGAAGACGGGTAGATACGCAGTATTTT.